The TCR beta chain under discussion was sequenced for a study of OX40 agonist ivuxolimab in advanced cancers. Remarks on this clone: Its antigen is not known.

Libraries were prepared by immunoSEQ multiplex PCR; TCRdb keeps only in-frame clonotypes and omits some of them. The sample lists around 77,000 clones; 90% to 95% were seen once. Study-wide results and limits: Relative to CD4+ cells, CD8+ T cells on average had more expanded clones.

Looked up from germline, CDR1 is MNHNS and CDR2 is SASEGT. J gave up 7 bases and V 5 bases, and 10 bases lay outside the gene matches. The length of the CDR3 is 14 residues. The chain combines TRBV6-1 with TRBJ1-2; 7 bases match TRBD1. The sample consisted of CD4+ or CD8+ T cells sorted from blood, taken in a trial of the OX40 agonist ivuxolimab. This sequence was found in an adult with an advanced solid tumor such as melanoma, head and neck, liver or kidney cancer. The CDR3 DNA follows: TGTGCCAGCAGTAGAACAGGGGAATGGCGTGGCTACACCTTC. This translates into CASSRTGEWRGYTF.